This entry describes one T cell receptor beta chain. This sample stems from a study of cytomegalovirus exposure and HLA in healthy donors. The study ran its PCR with 60 Vbeta and 13 Jbeta primers. The protocol was immunoSEQ multiplex PCR, while the TCRdb copy is restricted to in-frame clones and leaves out a portion. Of about 140,000 clones detected, around 68% appear once; the ten largest clones hold about 10%. Germline assignment: CDR1 SEHNR and CDR2 FQNEAQ (reference sequence). The CDR3 spans 15 residues. V gave up 5 bases and J gave up 6 bases; unmatched junction bases: 12. The sequence derives from a man between 25 and 39 years old in good health and CMV-seropositive. Sequencing was performed on PBMCs. The chain uses TRBV7-9 and TRBJ2-7, with 8 bases that match TRBD1. CDR3 in amino acids: CASSTRSGTGSEQYF. The CDR3 bases are TGTGCCAGCAGCACCCGTTCCGGGACAGGAAGCGAGCAGTACTTC.